The clone carrying this T cell receptor (beta chain) came up many times. These data originate in a study of early T cells in non-severe SARS-CoV-2 infection. Whole-study context: Sequencing targeted bulk RNA from unsorted whole blood, leaving chains unpaired.

Each cDNA molecule carried a unique molecular identifier. In TCRdb, the 5' RACE reads were re-called with MiXCR into one record per CDR3 protein. In the table there are about 90,000 distinct CDR3 sequences, approximately 14% of which are singletons. V was clipped by 0 bases and J by 7 bases; unmatched bases: 1. This CDR3 region has 13 residues. The germline V gene has CDR1 SGHVS and CDR2 FQNEAQ. What was sequenced was whole blood. The sequence came from an adult who was a healthcare worker with PCR-confirmed SARS-CoV-2 infection or an uninfected control (not recorded which). The chain employs TRBV7-8 and TRBJ2-7; 9 bases are shared with TRBD2. The CDR3 bases are TGTGCCAGCAGCTTAGCCAGCGGGAGGGAGCAGTACTTC. Translating gives CASSLASGREQYF.